A selection of T cell receptor beta chains follows, all from one sample in a study of cytomegalovirus exposure and HLA in healthy donors. Data came from immunoSEQ multiplex PCR; TCRdb stores just in-frame clones and leaves some out. The sample table sets out some 150,000 clones. Sequencing was performed on PBMCs. These receptors originate from a woman between 18 and 29 years old in good health and CMV-seronegative. Both conserved end residues are part of each CDR3. Fields, in order: J gene, V gene, D gene, CDR3 protein, CDR3 DNA. D genes are given only for firm matches.

J: TRBJ2-7; V: TRBV7-8; D: TRBD2; CDR3: CASSLRASSGRVVNEQYF; DNA: TGTGCCAGCAGCTTAAGAGCCTCTAGCGGGAGGGTGGTCAACGAGCAGTACTTC
J: TRBJ2-1; V: TRBV7-6; D: TRBD2; CDR3: CASSLLAGDNEQFF; DNA: TGTGCCAGCAGCTTACTAGCGGGCGACAATGAGCAGTTCTTC
J: TRBJ2-1; V: TRBV5-1; D: TRBD2; CDR3: CASSGGLAGVGEQFF; DNA: TGCGCCAGCAGCGGGGGACTAGCGGGAGTGGGGGAGCAGTTCTTC
J: TRBJ1-3; V: TRBV6-5; D: NA; CDR3: CASSYSLGGSGNTIYF; DNA: TGTGCCAGCAGTTACTCGCTCGGGGGCTCTGGAAACACCATATATTTT
J: TRBJ2-1; V: TRBV7-3; D: NA; CDR3: CASSLFGLASYNEQFF; DNA: TGTGCCAGCAGCTTATTCGGGCTAGCGTCCTACAATGAGCAGTTCTTC
J: TRBJ1-1; V: TRBV5-1; D: NA; CDR3: CASSSTDNTEAFF; DNA: TGCGCCAGCAGCTCGACAGATAACACTGAAGCTTTCTTT
J: TRBJ2-7; V: TRBV6-1; D: TRBD2; CDR3: CASSVLLAGESYEQYF; DNA: TGTGCCAGCAGTGTCTTACTAGCGGGGGAATCCTACGAGCAGTACTTC
J: TRBJ1-1; V: TRBV5-4; D: NA; CDR3: CASSFTAVNTEAFF; DNA: TGTGCCAGCAGCTTCACAGCAGTGAACACTGAAGCTTTCTTT
J: TRBJ2-1; V: TRBV11-2; D: NA; CDR3: CASSFSPGRRTREQFF; DNA: TGTGCCAGCAGCTTTTCCCCTGGGCGGCGGACAAGGGAGCAGTTCTTC
J: TRBJ1-4; V: TRBV5-5; D: NA; CDR3: CASSLAREQGREKLFF; DNA: TGTGCCAGCAGCTTGGCCCGGGAACAGGGTAGAGAAAAACTGTTTTTT
J: TRBJ2-1; V: TRBV19; D: TRBD2; CDR3: CASSIGSGVGSYNEQFF; DNA: TGTGCCAGTAGTATTGGTAGCGGGGTGGGCTCCTACAATGAGCAGTTCTTC
J: TRBJ1-3; V: TRBV9; D: NA; CDR3: CASSFKTGNTIYF; DNA: TGTGCCAGCAGCTTCAAAACTGGAAACACCATATATTTT
J: TRBJ2-5; V: TRBV5-4; D: TRBD1; CDR3: CASSLGTGQGARETQYF; DNA: TGTGCCAGCAGCTTGGGCACTGGACAGGGGGCCAGAGAGACCCAGTACTTC
J: TRBJ2-3; V: TRBV10-3; D: NA; CDR3: CAISEQGTQYF; DNA: TGTGCCATCAGTGAACAGGGTACGCAGTATTTT
J: TRBJ2-3; V: TRBV30; D: NA; CDR3: CAWVAEEHTDTQYF; DNA: TGTGCCTGGGTAGCGGAGGAGCACACAGATACGCAGTATTTT
J: TRBJ1-3; V: TRBV7-2; D: NA; CDR3: CASSLARVTSGNTIYF; DNA: TGTGCCAGCAGCTTAGCGCGGGTGACCTCTGGAAACACCATATATTTT